The rows below give T cell receptor beta chains drawn from one sample of a study of CD8+ T cells in alopecia areata. Clones were sequenced by immunoSEQ multiplex PCR, and TCRdb holds only the in-frame ones, with some missing. The data show around 140,000 clones, with 40% to 65% seen just once and approximately 1% held by the top ten. The material sequenced was CD4+ T cells sorted from blood, taken at week 0. All receptors derive from a human donor with alopecia areata. Each CDR3 is given with its conserved first and last residue. A D gene is named only where the DNA matches it firmly. Only some rows state a clone size, as once, few, many or a class for expanded clones.

clone_size j_call d_call v_call cdr3_aa cdr3_nt
NA TRBJ2-2 NA TRBV2 CASSRGPGELFF TGTGCCAGCTCACGGGGGCCCGGGGAGCTGTTTTTT
NA TRBJ1-1 NA TRBV5-1 CASSLVPTNTEAFF TGCGCCAGCAGCTTGGTACCCACTAACACTGAAGCTTTCTTT
NA TRBJ1-2 NA TRBV7-2 CASSFIRESYGYTF TGTGCCAGCAGCTTTATCAGGGAGAGCTATGGCTACACCTTC
few TRBJ1-2 NA TRBV30 CAWSLNYGYTF TGTGCCTGGAGCTTGAACTATGGCTACACCTTC
many TRBJ2-5 TRBD2 TRBV14 CASSQEGLAGPYQETQYF TGTGCCAGCAGCCAAGAGGGGCTAGCGGGACCGTACCAAGAGACCCAGTACTTC
once TRBJ2-1 NA TRBV29-1 CSVDEAGLYNEQFF TGCAGCGTTGACGAAGCGGGCCTCTACAATGAGCAGTTCTTC
NA TRBJ2-7 NA TRBV15 CATSIAGQSYEQYF TGTGCCACCAGCATTGCGGGACAGTCCTACGAGCAGTACTTC
NA TRBJ2-2 NA TRBV6-6 CASRGVSNTGELFF TGTGCCAGCCGAGGCGTCTCGAACACCGGGGAGCTGTTTTTT
NA TRBJ2-2 TRBD2 TRBV29-1 CSVSGGRGTGELFF TGCAGCGTCTCGGGAGGCCGGGGCACCGGGGAGCTGTTTTTT
NA TRBJ2-5 NA TRBV11-2 CASSLAVSGPETQYF TGTGCCAGCAGCTTAGCCGTTAGTGGTCCGGAGACCCAGTACTTC
NA TRBJ2-5 NA TRBV7-9 CASSLESSGPHGGETQYF TGTGCCAGCAGCTTAGAATCGTCGGGTCCCCACGGAGGAGAGACCCAGTACTTC
NA TRBJ2-5 NA TRBV7-2 CASSFSTETQYF TGTGCCAGCAGCTTTTCTACTGAGACCCAGTACTTC
NA TRBJ2-7 TRBD1 TRBV4-3 CASSLGTGGHYEQYF TGCGCCAGCAGCCTAGGGACAGGGGGGCACTACGAGCAGTACTTC
NA TRBJ1-1 NA TRBV19 CASSGQLNTEAFF TGTGCCAGCTCCGGACAGTTAAACACTGAAGCTTTCTTT
few TRBJ2-5 NA TRBV20-1 CSARVQETQYF TGCAGTGCTAGGGTCCAAGAGACCCAGTACTTC
NA TRBJ1-1 NA TRBV29-1 CSVYPKRTVKSEAFF TGCAGCGTTTACCCCAAAAGGACAGTAAAGAGTGAAGCTTTCTTT
NA TRBJ2-3 TRBD2 TRBV29-1 CSVERGRGTDTQYF TGCAGCGTTGAACGCGGGAGAGGCACAGATACGCAGTATTTT
NA TRBJ2-2 NA TRBV29-1 CSVRASENTGELFF TGCAGCGTTAGGGCTAGCGAGAACACCGGGGAGCTGTTTTTT
NA TRBJ2-4 NA TRBV29-1 CSVERQLAKNIQYF TGCAGCGTTGAAAGGCAACTAGCCAAAAACATTCAGTACTTC
NA TRBJ1-2 NA TRBV6-1 CASGEGGNYGYTF TGTGCCAGCGGGGAGGGGGGGAACTATGGCTACACCTTC
NA TRBJ1-2 NA TRBV9 CASSAGPKGGYTF TGTGCCAGCAGCGCGGGACCTAAAGGAGGCTACACCTTC
NA TRBJ1-3 NA TRBV25-1 CASSEYGAGSGNTIYF TGTGCCAGCAGTGAATATGGGGCAGGGTCTGGAAACACCATATATTTT
few TRBJ1-4 NA TRBV30 CAWSEGHLFDGTNEKLFF TGTGCCTGGAGTGAAGGACACCTATTCGACGGGACTAATGAAAAACTGTTTTTT
NA TRBJ1-2 NA TRBV7-9 CASSLEPYGYTF TGTGCCAGCAGCTTAGAGCCCTATGGCTACACCTTC
NA TRBJ1-2 NA TRBV7-2 CASSLAGTGLSGYTF TGTGCCAGCAGCTTAGCCGGCACAGGGCTTAGTGGCTACACCTTC
NA TRBJ1-5 NA TRBV27 CASSPKPGTLIDQPQHF TGTGCCAGCAGTCCAAAGCCCGGGACACTTATTGATCAGCCCCAGCATTTT
NA TRBJ2-7 NA TRBV2 CASSGPWTYEQYF TGTGCCAGCAGCGGGCCATGGACTTACGAGCAGTACTTC
NA TRBJ2-5 NA TRBV11-2 CASSLESSGPHGGETQYF TGTGCCAGCAGCTTAGAATCGTCGGGTCCCCACGGAGGAGAGACCCAGTACTTC
NA TRBJ1-1 NA TRBV7-9 CASSQQGRAEAFF TGTGCCAGCAGTCAACAGGGTCGCGCTGAAGCTTTCTTT
few TRBJ2-7 NA TRBV19 CASSIAGIAYEQYF TGTGCCAGTAGTATAGCCGGAATCGCCTACGAGCAGTACTTC
few TRBJ1-5 TRBD1 TRBV30 CAWSAGQGSQPQHF TGTGCCTGGAGTGCCGGACAGGGATCTCAGCCCCAGCATTTT
NA TRBJ2-3 NA TRBV15 CATSRVIGQNTDTQYF TGTGCCACCAGCAGAGTTATTGGACAGAACACAGATACGCAGTATTTT
few TRBJ2-3 NA TRBV27 CASSRYRETDTQYF TGTGCCAGCAGTCGCTACCGGGAAACAGATACGCAGTATTTT
NA TRBJ2-1 NA TRBV7-2 CASSLRSHNEQFF TGTGCCAGCAGCTTACGGTCGCACAATGAGCAGTTCTTC
NA TRBJ2-3 TRBD2 TRBV29-1 CSVGAGGDTQYF TGCAGCGTTGGGGCCGGGGGGGATACGCAGTATTTT
few TRBJ2-2 NA TRBV6-5 CASSYKGRSYTGELFF TGTGCCAGTAGTTATAAGGGGCGGTCGTACACCGGGGAGCTGTTTTTT
NA TRBJ2-5 TRBD2 TRBV5-1 CASSFPGLAGGVETQYF TGCGCCAGCAGCTTTCCTGGACTAGCGGGAGGAGTCGAGACCCAGTACTTC
NA TRBJ2-1 NA TRBV30 CAWSPTKGGRSYNEQFF TGTGCCTGGAGCCCAACGAAGGGGGGCAGGTCCTACAATGAGCAGTTCTTC
few TRBJ2-7 TRBD2 TRBV29-1 CSVLPGRGGAASYEQYF TGCAGCGTTCTTCCGGGACGGGGGGGAGCCGCATCCTACGAGCAGTACTTC
few TRBJ2-7 TRBD2 TRBV29-1 CSAGTSGTVGEQYF TGCAGCGCCGGGACTAGCGGGACTGTCGGCGAGCAGTACTTC
NA TRBJ2-4 NA TRBV4-1 CASSHQDVAQELAKNIQYF TGCGCCAGCAGCCACCAAGACGTGGCCCAGGAGCTAGCCAAAAACATTCAGTACTTC
NA TRBJ2-5 NA TRBV29-1 CSVAGSGAQYF TGCAGCGTTGCGGGGTCCGGGGCCCAGTACTTC
NA TRBJ1-5 NA TRBV30 CAWSVLGSRDNQPQHF TGTGCCTGGAGTGTACTGGGGAGCAGGGACAATCAGCCCCAGCATTTT
few TRBJ2-1 TRBD2 TRBV18 CASSPQREYNEQFF TGTGCCAGCTCACCACAGCGGGAGTACAATGAGCAGTTCTTC
few TRBJ2-5 NA TRBV4-1 CASSQATGETQYF TGCGCCAGCAGCCAAGCAACGGGGGAGACCCAGTACTTC
NA TRBJ2-3 NA TRBV2 CASSEQATSTDTQYF TGTGCCAGCAGTGAACAGGCAACTAGCACAGATACGCAGTATTTT
NA TRBJ1-2 NA TRBV29-1 CSASSGGRAIYGYTF TGCAGCGCCTCCTCGGGGGGGAGGGCTATCTATGGCTACACCTTC
NA TRBJ2-7 NA TRBV18 CASSPRVRTESYEQYF TGTGCCAGCTCACCACGAGTCAGAACCGAATCCTACGAGCAGTACTTC
once TRBJ1-1 NA TRBV7-2 CASSWDMNTEAFF TGTGCCAGCAGCTGGGATATGAACACTGAAGCTTTCTTT
NA TRBJ2-3 NA TRBV4-1 CASSRTGSTDTQYF TGCGCCAGCAGCCGTACGGGATCTACAGATACGCAGTATTTT
NA TRBJ2-3 TRBD2 TRBV7-3 CASSRLAGMDTQYF TGTGCCAGCAGCAGACTAGCGGGTATGGATACGCAGTATTTT
NA TRBJ2-6 NA TRBV30 CAWMSGANVLTF TGTGCCTGGATGTCTGGGGCCAACGTCCTGACTTTC
NA TRBJ2-7 NA TRBV29-1 CSARVSYEQYF TGCAGCGCCCGAGTGTCCTACGAGCAGTACTTC
few TRBJ2-4 NA TRBV30 CAWAEAGSGSKNIQYF TGTGCCTGGGCTGAAGCCGGGAGCGGTTCCAAAAACATTCAGTACTTC
few TRBJ2-5 NA TRBV11-2 CASSLDQETQYF TGTGCCAGCAGCTTAGACCAAGAGACCCAGTACTTC
NA TRBJ1-2 TRBD1 TRBV19 CASSSEGQGVYGYTF TGTGCCAGTAGTAGCGAGGGACAGGGGGTCTATGGCTACACCTTC
NA TRBJ2-2 TRBD2 TRBV29-1 CSVDGSGTSGRSGELFF TGCAGCGTTGATGGATCCGGGACTAGCGGGAGGTCCGGGGAGCTGTTTTTT
few TRBJ2-3 TRBD1 TRBV5-4 CASSGYRTGGADTQYF TGTGCCAGCAGCGGATACCGGACAGGGGGGGCAGATACGCAGTATTTT
NA TRBJ1-4 TRBD1 TRBV2 CASIGRGKEKLFF TGTGCCAGCATCGGCAGGGGGAAAGAAAAACTGTTTTTT